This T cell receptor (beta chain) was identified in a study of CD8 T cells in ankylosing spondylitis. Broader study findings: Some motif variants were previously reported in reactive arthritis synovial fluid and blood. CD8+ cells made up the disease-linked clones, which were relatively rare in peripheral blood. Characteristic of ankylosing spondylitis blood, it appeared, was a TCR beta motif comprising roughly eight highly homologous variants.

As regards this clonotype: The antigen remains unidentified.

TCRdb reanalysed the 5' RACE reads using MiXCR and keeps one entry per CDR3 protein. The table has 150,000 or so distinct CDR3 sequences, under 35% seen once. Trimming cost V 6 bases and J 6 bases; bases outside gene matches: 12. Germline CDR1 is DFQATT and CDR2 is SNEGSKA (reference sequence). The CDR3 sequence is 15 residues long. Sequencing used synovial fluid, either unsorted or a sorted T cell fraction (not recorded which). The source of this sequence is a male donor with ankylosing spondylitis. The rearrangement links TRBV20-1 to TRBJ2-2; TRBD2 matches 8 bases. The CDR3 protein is CSAPGARGRPGELFF. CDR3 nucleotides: TGCAGTGCCCCGGGGGCGCGCGGGAGGCCCGGGGAGCTGTTTTTT.